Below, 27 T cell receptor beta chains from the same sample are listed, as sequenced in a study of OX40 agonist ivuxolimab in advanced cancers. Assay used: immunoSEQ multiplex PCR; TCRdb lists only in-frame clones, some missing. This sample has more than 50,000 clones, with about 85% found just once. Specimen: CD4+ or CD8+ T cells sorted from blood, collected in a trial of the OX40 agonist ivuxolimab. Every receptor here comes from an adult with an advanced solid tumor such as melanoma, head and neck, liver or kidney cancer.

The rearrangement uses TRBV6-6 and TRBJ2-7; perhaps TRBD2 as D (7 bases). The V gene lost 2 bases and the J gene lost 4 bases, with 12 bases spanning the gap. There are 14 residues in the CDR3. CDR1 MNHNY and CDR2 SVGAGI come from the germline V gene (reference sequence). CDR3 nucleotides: TGTGCCAGCAGTTACGACGGGGGGCCGTACGAGCAGTACTTC. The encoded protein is CASSYDGGPYEQYF.

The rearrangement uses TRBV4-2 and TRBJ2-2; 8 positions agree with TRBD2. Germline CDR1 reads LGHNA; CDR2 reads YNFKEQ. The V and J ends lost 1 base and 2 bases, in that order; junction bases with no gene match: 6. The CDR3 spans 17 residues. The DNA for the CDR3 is TGTGCCAGCAGCCAAGTTCAACTAGCGGCTAACACCGGGGAGCTGTTTTTT. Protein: CASSQVQLAANTGELFF.

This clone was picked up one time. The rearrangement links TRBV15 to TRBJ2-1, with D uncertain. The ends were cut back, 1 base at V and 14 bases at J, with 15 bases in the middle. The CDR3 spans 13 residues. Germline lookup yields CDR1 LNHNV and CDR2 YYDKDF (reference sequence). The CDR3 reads CATSRASRPWKFF. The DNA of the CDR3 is TGTGCCACCAGCAGAGCTTCTCGACCCTGGAAGTTCTTC.

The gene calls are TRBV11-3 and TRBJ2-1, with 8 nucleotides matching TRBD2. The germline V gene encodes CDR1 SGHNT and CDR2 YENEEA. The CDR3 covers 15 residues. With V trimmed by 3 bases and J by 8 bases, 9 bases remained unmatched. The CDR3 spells CASSFLSGIIYEQFF. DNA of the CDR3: TGTGCCAGCAGCTTTCTTAGCGGGATTATCTATGAGCAGTTCTTC. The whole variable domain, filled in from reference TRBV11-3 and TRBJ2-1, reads EAGVVQSPRYKIIEKKQPVAFWCNPISGHNTLYWYLQNLGQGPELLIRYENEEAVDDSQLPKDRFSAERLKGVDSTLKIQPAELGDSAVYLCASSFLSGIIYEQFFGPGTRLTVL.

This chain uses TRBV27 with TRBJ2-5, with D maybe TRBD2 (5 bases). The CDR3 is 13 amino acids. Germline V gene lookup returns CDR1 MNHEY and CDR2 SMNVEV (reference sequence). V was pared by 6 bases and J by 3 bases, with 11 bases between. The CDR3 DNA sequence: TGTGCCAGCAGCTCGCTAGCAGAAGAGACCCAGTACTTC. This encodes CASSSLAEETQYF.

CDR3 DNA: TGTGCCAGCTCACCACGAGCAGACAACACTGAAGCTTTCTTT. This gives the protein CASSPRADNTEAFF. This chain uses TRBV18 with TRBJ1-1, with D hard to call. The CDR3 has 14 residues. V was trimmed by 1 base and J by 2 bases, leaving 8 bases between them. The germline CDR1 and CDR2 sequences are KGHSH and LQKENI.

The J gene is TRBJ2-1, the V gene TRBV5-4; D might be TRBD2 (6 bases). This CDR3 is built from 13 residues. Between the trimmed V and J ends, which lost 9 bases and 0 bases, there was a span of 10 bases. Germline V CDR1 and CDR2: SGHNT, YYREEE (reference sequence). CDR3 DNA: TGTGCCATGGCGGGAAGCTCCTACAATGAGCAGTTCTTC. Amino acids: CAMAGSSYNEQFF.

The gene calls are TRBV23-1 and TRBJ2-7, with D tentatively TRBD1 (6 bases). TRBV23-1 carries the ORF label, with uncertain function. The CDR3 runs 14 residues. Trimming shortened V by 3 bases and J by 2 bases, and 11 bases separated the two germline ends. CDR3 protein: CASSQGHLPYEQYF. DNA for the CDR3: TGCGCCAGCAGTCAGGGACACCTCCCCTACGAGCAGTACTTC.

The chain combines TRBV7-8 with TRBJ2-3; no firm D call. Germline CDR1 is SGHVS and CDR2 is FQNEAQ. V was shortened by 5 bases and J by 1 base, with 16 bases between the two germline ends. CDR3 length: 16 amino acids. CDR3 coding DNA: TGTGCCAGCAGCCTAGAGCCGGACCGAGGCACAGATACGCAGTATTTT. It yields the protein CASSLEPDRGTDTQYF.

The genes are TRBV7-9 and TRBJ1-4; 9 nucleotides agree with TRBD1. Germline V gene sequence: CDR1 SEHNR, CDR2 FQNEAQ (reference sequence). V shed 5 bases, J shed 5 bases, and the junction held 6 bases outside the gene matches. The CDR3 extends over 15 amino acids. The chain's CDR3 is CASSAPGTGNEKLFF. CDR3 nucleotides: TGTGCCAGCAGCGCCCCAGGGACAGGGAATGAAAAACTGTTTTTT.

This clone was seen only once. The CDR3 here is CASSFAGANTGELFF. The CDR3 DNA reads as TGTGCCAGCAGTTTCGCAGGGGCAAACACCGGGGAGCTGTTTTTT. The chain recombines TRBV28 with TRBJ2-2, with D possibly being TRBD1 (6 bases). CDR1 and CDR2 from the germline V gene are MDHEN and SYDVKM. This CDR3 contains 15 residues. Between the trimmed V and J ends, which lost 3 bases and 2 bases, there was a span of 10 bases.

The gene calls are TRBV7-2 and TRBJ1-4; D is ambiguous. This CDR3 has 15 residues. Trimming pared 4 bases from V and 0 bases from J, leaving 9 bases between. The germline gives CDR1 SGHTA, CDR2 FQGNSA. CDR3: CASSSGEATNEKLFF. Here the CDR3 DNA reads TGTGCCAGCAGCTCTGGAGAGGCAACTAATGAAAAACTGTTTTTT.

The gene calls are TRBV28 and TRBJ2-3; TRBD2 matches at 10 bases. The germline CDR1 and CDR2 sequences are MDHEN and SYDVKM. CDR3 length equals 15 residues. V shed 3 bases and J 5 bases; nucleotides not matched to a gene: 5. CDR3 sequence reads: CASSFLAGDRDTQYF. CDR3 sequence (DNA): TGTGCCAGCAGTTTCCTAGCGGGAGATAGAGATACGCAGTATTTT.

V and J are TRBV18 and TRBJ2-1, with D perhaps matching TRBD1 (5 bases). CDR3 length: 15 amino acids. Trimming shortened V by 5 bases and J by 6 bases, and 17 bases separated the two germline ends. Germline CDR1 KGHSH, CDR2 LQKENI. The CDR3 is CASSSTPTGFNEQFF. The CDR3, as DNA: TGTGCCAGCTCATCAACTCCTACAGGATTCAATGAGCAGTTCTTC.

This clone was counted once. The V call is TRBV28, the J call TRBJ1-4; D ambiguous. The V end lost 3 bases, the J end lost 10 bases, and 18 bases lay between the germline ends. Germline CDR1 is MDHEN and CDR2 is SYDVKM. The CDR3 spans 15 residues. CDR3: CASSFTLLQLGKLFF. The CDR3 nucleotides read TGTGCCAGCAGTTTTACGTTATTACAGTTAGGAAAACTGTTTTTT.

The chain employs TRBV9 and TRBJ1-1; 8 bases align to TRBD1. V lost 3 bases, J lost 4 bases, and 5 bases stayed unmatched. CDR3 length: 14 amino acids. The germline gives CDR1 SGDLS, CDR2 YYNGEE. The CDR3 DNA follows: TGTGCCAGCAGCGGAGGGACAGGTTTCACTGAAGCTTTCTTT. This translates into CASSGGTGFTEAFF.

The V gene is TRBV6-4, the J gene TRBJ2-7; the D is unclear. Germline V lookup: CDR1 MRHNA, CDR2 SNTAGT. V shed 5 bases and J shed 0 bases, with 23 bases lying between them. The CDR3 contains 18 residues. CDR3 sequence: CASSPGAPLARTSYEQYF. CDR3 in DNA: TGTGCCAGCAGTCCAGGAGCCCCATTAGCTCGGACCTCCTACGAGCAGTACTTC.

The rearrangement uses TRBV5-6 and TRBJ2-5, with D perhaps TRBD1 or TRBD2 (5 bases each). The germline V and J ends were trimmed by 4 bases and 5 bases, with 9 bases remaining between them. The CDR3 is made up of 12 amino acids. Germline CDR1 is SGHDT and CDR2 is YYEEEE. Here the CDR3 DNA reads TGTGCCAGCAGCCGGGGCTGGGAGACCCAGTACTTC. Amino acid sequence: CASSRGWETQYF.

As DNA, the CDR3 is TGTGCCAGCAGCCCGGGACTAGCGATCTACTACGAGCAGTACTTC. It encodes CASSPGLAIYYEQYF. The rearrangement uses TRBV7-2 and TRBJ2-7; TRBD2 agrees at 10 bases. Germline values: CDR1 SGHTA, CDR2 FQGNSA. The J segment lost 3 bases and the V segment lost 5 bases, leaving 7 bases of the junction unmatched. The CDR3 has 15 amino acids. Full variable domain (missing parts from reference TRBV7-2 and TRBJ2-7): GAGVSQSPSNKVTEKGKDVELRCDPISGHTALYWYRQSLGQGLEFLIYFQGNSAPDKSGLPSDRFSAERTGGSVSTLTIQRTQQEDSAVYLCASSPGLAIYYEQYFGPGTRLTVT.

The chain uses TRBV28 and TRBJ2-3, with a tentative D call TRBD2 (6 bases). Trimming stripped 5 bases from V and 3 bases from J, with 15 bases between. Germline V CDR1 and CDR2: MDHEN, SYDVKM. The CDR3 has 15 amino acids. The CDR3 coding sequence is TGTGCCAGCAGTACGCCGGGACTTCAGACAGATACGCAGTATTTT. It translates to CASSTPGLQTDTQYF.

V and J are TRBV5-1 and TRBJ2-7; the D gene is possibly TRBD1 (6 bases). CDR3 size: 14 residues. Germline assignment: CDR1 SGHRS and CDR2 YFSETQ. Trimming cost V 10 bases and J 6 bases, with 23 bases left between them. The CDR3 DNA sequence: TGCGCCGCCCCAGGAGAGCTCAGGGGTTCCGAGCAGTACTTC. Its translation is CAAPGELRGSEQYF.

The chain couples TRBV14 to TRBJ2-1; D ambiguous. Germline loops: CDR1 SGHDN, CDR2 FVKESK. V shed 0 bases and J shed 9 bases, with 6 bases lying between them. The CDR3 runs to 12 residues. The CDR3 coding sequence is TGTGCCAGCAGCCAAGATCTCGGTGAGCAGTTCTTC. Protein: CASSQDLGEQFF.

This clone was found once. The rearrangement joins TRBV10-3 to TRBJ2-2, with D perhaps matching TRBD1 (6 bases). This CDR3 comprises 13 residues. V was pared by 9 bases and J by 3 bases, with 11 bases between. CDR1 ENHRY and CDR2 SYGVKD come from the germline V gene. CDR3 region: CAIKGTYTGELFF. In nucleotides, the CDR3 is TGTGCCATTAAAGGGACATACACCGGGGAGCTGTTTTTT.

CDR3 sequence reads: CAWRRGNFPGEQYF. Here the CDR3 DNA reads TGTGCCTGGAGAAGAGGTAACTTTCCGGGCGAGCAGTACTTC. V is TRBV30 and J is TRBJ2-7; D not resolved. This CDR3 region has 14 residues. V shed 3 bases and J shed 6 bases, with 18 bases lying between them. CDR1 and CDR2 (germline): GTSNPN, SVGIG (reference sequence).

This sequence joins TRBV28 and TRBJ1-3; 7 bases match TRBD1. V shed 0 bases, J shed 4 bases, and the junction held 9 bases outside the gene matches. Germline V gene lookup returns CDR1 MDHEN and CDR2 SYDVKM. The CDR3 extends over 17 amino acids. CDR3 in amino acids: CASSLWARDSTGNTIYF. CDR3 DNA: TGTGCCAGCAGTTTATGGGCCCGGGACAGCACAGGAAACACCATATATTTT.

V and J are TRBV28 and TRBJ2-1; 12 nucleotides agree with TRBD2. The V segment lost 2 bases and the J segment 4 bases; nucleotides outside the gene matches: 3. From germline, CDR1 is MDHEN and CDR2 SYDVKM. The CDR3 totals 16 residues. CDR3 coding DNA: TGTGCCAGCAGTTTACGGGGGACTAGCGGGTACAATGAGCAGTTCTTC. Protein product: CASSLRGTSGYNEQFF.

The CDR3 region has the DNA TGCGCCAGCAGTGAGGGATGGCGACCGCCCGCCTACGAGCAGTACTTC. Translating it yields CASSEGWRPPAYEQYF. This chain links TRBV10-1 with TRBJ2-7; no firm D call. CDR1 is WNHNN, CDR2 SYGVQD, per germline (reference sequence). The CDR3 is made up of 16 amino acids. Trimming took off 2 bases at V and 2 bases at J, with 16 bases between the two ends.